This is a list of T cell receptor beta chains from one sample in a study of T cell repertoires in cytomegalovirus infection. MiXCR was run by TCRdb on the reads, yielding one entry per CDR3 protein. The sample contains about 300,000 distinct CDR3 sequences, about 9.2% of which appear only once. Sequenced material: PBMCs. Receptors originate from a human donor in good health (CMV status not recorded). Some clones in this sample may be carry-over from other donors' samples. Both conserved end residues are part of each CDR3. A D gene is named only where the DNA matches it firmly. Clone size is stated in some rows and not others, as once, few, many or a class when expanded.

D: -
V: TRBV7-2
size: many
J: TRBJ1-4
DNA: TGTGCCAGCAGCTTAGCAACCCGGAGGGTATCTAATGAAAAACTGTTTTTT
CDR3: CASSLATRRVSNEKLFF

D: -
V: TRBV20-1
size: few
J: TRBJ2-7
DNA: TGCAGTGCTAGAGACACTCACTACGAGCAGTACTTC
CDR3: CSARDTHYEQYF

D: -
V: TRBV28
size: -
J: TRBJ1-6
DNA: TGTGCCAGCAGAATAATCCGGGACACGGCTAATAATTCACCCCTCCACTTT
CDR3: CASRIIRDTANNSPLHF

D: TRBD1
V: TRBV27
size: many
J: TRBJ2-7
DNA: TGTGCCAGCAGCTCAGACAGGGTAGGACAGCAGTACTTC
CDR3: CASSSDRVGQQYF

D: -
V: TRBV7-2
size: many
J: TRBJ1-2
DNA: TGTGCCAGCAGCGCAGCCAGACGGGGTGGTGGTGGCTACACCTTC
CDR3: CASSAARRGGGGYTF

D: -
V: TRBV20-1
size: -
J: TRBJ2-1
DNA: TGCAGTGCTCAGTCAAATTATTACTCCTACAATGAGCAGTTCTTC
CDR3: CSAQSNYYSYNEQFF

D: -
V: TRBV7-8
size: many
J: TRBJ2-1
DNA: TGTGCCAGCAGCTTAGCAGCGTACAATGAGCAGTTCTTC
CDR3: CASSLAAYNEQFF

D: -
V: TRBV13
size: -
J: TRBJ2-5
DNA: TGTGCCAGCAGCTTAGGCCGGCGCCCTGCCAACCAAGAGACCCAGTACTTC
CDR3: CASSLGRRPANQETQYF

D: -
V: TRBV7-9
size: -
J: TRBJ1-1
DNA: TGTGCCAGCAGCTTAGGGTCAGTGGGAGGCACTGAAGCGTTCTTT
CDR3: CASSLGSVGGTEAFF

D: TRBD1
V: TRBV2
size: -
J: TRBJ1-2
DNA: TGTGCCAGCAGTGTGGGACAGGGGGCCGGCTACACCTTC
CDR3: CASSVGQGAGYTF

D: -
V: TRBV28
size: many
J: TRBJ2-1
DNA: TGTGCCAGCCAGCCTTCAGGGTTTACGGGCAATGAGCAGTTCTTC
CDR3: CASQPSGFTGNEQFF

D: TRBD1
V: TRBV19
size: many
J: TRBJ1-1
DNA: TGTGCCACCAATGACAGGGGAGGAAAGGACACTGAAGCTTTCTTT
CDR3: CATNDRGGKDTEAFF

D: -
V: TRBV7-6
size: many
J: TRBJ1-5
DNA: TGTGCCAGCAGCTTAGATCCCGGAAGCAAGCCCCAGCATTTT
CDR3: CASSLDPGSKPQHF

D: -
V: TRBV7-6
size: many
J: TRBJ2-3
DNA: TGTGCCAGCAGCTTAGACCCGTTTTCAGATACGCAGTATTTT
CDR3: CASSLDPFSDTQYF

D: -
V: TRBV7-9
size: once
J: TRBJ1-1
DNA: TGTGCCAGCAGGCCAGGGTGGGAAGCTTTCTTT
CDR3: CASRPGWEAFF

D: -
V: TRBV14
size: -
J: TRBJ2-2
DNA: TGTGCCAGCAGCCTCTCGGACGGAGCGAACACCGGGGAGCTGTTTTTT
CDR3: CASSLSDGANTGELFF

D: -
V: TRBV6-2/TRBV6-3
size: many
J: TRBJ1-2
DNA: TGTGCCAGCAGGCCTGAGACAGGTGTAGGTGGCTACACCTTC
CDR3: CASRPETGVGGYTF

D: -
V: TRBV15
size: many
J: TRBJ1-3
DNA: TGTGCCACCAGCAGAGATTGGGGCTCTGGAAACACCATATATTTT
CDR3: CATSRDWGSGNTIYF

D: -
V: TRBV7-9
size: many
J: TRBJ1-5
DNA: TGTGCCAGCAGCTTAGTATCCGGGGTCGGCAATCAGCCCCAGCATTTT
CDR3: CASSLVSGVGNQPQHF

D: -
V: TRBV7-2
size: many
J: TRBJ1-6
DNA: TGTGCCAGCAGCCCAGGACTGGGGGGGGCTGATTCACCCCTCCACTTT
CDR3: CASSPGLGGADSPLHF

D: TRBD1
V: TRBV2
size: many
J: TRBJ2-5
DNA: TGTGCCAGCAGTGATGACAGGGAGCCGGAGACCCAGTACTTC
CDR3: CASSDDREPETQYF

D: -
V: TRBV5-5
size: many
J: TRBJ1-5
DNA: TGTGCCAGCAGCTTGGGTGACAGAAACAATCAGCCCCAGCATTTT
CDR3: CASSLGDRNNQPQHF

D: -
V: TRBV7-2
size: many
J: TRBJ2-2
DNA: TGTGCCAGCAGCTTGACCGATAAACGAATGTTTTTT
CDR3: CASSLTDKRMFF

D: -
V: TRBV24-1
size: few
J: TRBJ2-5
DNA: TGTGCCACCAGTGATACACCTGACAAGTACCAAGAGACCCAGTACTTC
CDR3: CATSDTPDKYQETQYF

D: -
V: TRBV6-1
size: many
J: TRBJ1-1
DNA: TGTGCCAGCAGATTCGGGAACACTGAAGCTTTCTTT
CDR3: CASRFGNTEAFF

D: -
V: TRBV20-1
size: few
J: TRBJ2-5
DNA: TGCAGTGGTACCCGACCCCTTCAAGAGACCCAGTACTTC
CDR3: CSGTRPLQETQYF

D: -
V: TRBV20-1
size: many
J: TRBJ2-5
DNA: TGCAGTGCTAGAGACCCGGGGGCGTACCAAGAGACCCAGTACTTC
CDR3: CSARDPGAYQETQYF

D: TRBD2
V: TRBV12-3/TRBV12-4
size: many
J: TRBJ2-3
DNA: TGTGCCAGCAGTCCCACGGGACTAGCCGCAGATACGCAGTATTTT
CDR3: CASSPTGLAADTQYF

D: -
V: TRBV10-3
size: once
J: TRBJ1-2
DNA: TGTGCCATCAGTGATCGGGCAGTCAGTGGCTACACCTTC
CDR3: CAISDRAVSGYTF

D: -
V: TRBV6-6
size: -
J: TRBJ2-5
DNA: TGTGCCAGCAGCGGAACAGAGACCCAGTACTTC
CDR3: CASSGTETQYF

D: TRBD1
V: TRBV7-8
size: many
J: TRBJ2-2
DNA: TGTGCCAGCAGCTTAGAGGGGGCGGCCACCGGGGAGCTGTTTTTT
CDR3: CASSLEGAATGELFF

D: -
V: TRBV6-1
size: many
J: TRBJ1-1
DNA: TGTGCCAGCAGTCCCCCACTAGGGGTTGATTCAATTTGGACTGAAGCTTTCTTT
CDR3: CASSPPLGVDSIWTEAFF

D: -
V: TRBV19
size: many
J: TRBJ1-6
DNA: TGTGCCAGTAACATGGGAGGGAACTATAATTCACCCCTCCACTTT
CDR3: CASNMGGNYNSPLHF

D: -
V: TRBV28
size: many
J: TRBJ2-3
DNA: TGTGCCAGCAGCCTCATACAGCGAACAGATACGCAGTATTTT
CDR3: CASSLIQRTDTQYF

D: -
V: TRBV20-1
size: -
J: TRBJ1-2
DNA: TGCAGTGCTAGAGGCAGTGTCAGGCCCTATGGCTACACCTTC
CDR3: CSARGSVRPYGYTF

D: TRBD1
V: TRBV29-1
size: -
J: TRBJ1-1
DNA: TGCAGCGCGGTAGACAGGGCTAACACTGAAGCTTTCTTT
CDR3: CSAVDRANTEAFF

D: TRBD2
V: TRBV29-1
size: few
J: TRBJ2-1
DNA: TGCAGCGTTGTGCGGGGGGCGTCTGAGCAGTTCTTC
CDR3: CSVVRGASEQFF

D: -
V: TRBV6-1
size: many
J: TRBJ1-1
DNA: TGTGCCAGCAGTGAAGCAGGGGGCACTGAAGCTTTCTTT
CDR3: CASSEAGGTEAFF

D: -
V: TRBV6-5
size: many
J: TRBJ1-4
DNA: TGTGCCAGCATGCGGGGAGGGGGTTCCGAAAAACTGTTTTTT
CDR3: CASMRGGGSEKLFF

D: -
V: TRBV7-9
size: many
J: TRBJ1-2
DNA: TGTGCCAGCAGCTTAGTCGACAGCTATGGCTACACCTTC
CDR3: CASSLVDSYGYTF

D: TRBD1
V: TRBV2
size: many
J: TRBJ1-4
DNA: TGTGCCAATTCGGACAGGGCATTTGATGAAAAACTGTTTTTT
CDR3: CANSDRAFDEKLFF

D: -
V: TRBV2
size: many
J: TRBJ1-2
DNA: TGTGCCAGCAGTCTCGAAGGGGGGCATAACTATGGCTACACCTTC
CDR3: CASSLEGGHNYGYTF

D: -
V: TRBV6-2/TRBV6-3
size: few
J: TRBJ2-1
DNA: TGTGCCAGCAGTTACTCCGGGGCTAGCTACGATGAGCAGTTCTTC
CDR3: CASSYSGASYDEQFF

D: TRBD1
V: TRBV4-3
size: few
J: TRBJ1-1
DNA: TGCGCCAGCAGCCGGGGACAGATGAACACTGAAGCTTTCTTT
CDR3: CASSRGQMNTEAFF

D: TRBD1
V: TRBV29-1
size: -
J: TRBJ2-7
DNA: TGCAGCGTGTGGACAGGGGAGGAATACGAGCAGTACTTC
CDR3: CSVWTGEEYEQYF

D: TRBD2
V: TRBV28
size: many
J: TRBJ2-3
DNA: TGTGCCAGCAGTCCGCCCCCGGGACTAGCGGGGGGGATTACAGATACGCAGTATTTT
CDR3: CASSPPPGLAGGITDTQYF

D: -
V: TRBV20-1
size: few
J: TRBJ1-1
DNA: TGCAGTGCTAAGAAAGACAGAAACACTGAAGCTTTCTTT
CDR3: CSAKKDRNTEAFF

D: -
V: TRBV6-5
size: few
J: TRBJ1-5
DNA: TGTGCCAGCGGGCAGGGTGGGAGCAATCAGCCCCAGCATTTT
CDR3: CASGQGGSNQPQHF

D: -
V: TRBV2
size: many
J: TRBJ1-1
DNA: TGTGCCAGCAGTGAGGGAGGGAACACTGAAGCTTTCTTT
CDR3: CASSEGGNTEAFF

D: -
V: TRBV15
size: few
J: TRBJ2-3
DNA: TGTGCCACCAGCAGAGCTAGGCGGCAGGGAGGTACAGATACGCAGTATTTT
CDR3: CATSRARRQGGTDTQYF

D: TRBD1
V: TRBV7-9
size: many
J: TRBJ1-2
DNA: TGTGCCAGCAGCTTCGAGGACAGGGGAGCAAGCTACACCTTC
CDR3: CASSFEDRGASYTF

D: TRBD2
V: TRBV27
size: many
J: TRBJ2-6
DNA: TGTGCCAGCAGCCGGACTAGCGGGACCCTCGGTTCTGGGGCCAACGTCCTGACTTTC
CDR3: CASSRTSGTLGSGANVLTF

D: -
V: TRBV7-2
size: many
J: TRBJ2-2
DNA: TGTGCCACCCTGTTCGTGTCGGGATTCACCGGGGAGCTGTTTTTT
CDR3: CATLFVSGFTGELFF

D: TRBD1
V: TRBV6-2/TRBV6-3
size: many
J: TRBJ1-1
DNA: TGTGCCAGCAGTTACTGGGGACAGACTGAAGCTTTCTTT
CDR3: CASSYWGQTEAFF

D: -
V: TRBV7-9
size: many
J: TRBJ1-5
DNA: TGTGCCAGCAGCTTAGAAGGAATTCCCAATCAGCCCCAGCATTTT
CDR3: CASSLEGIPNQPQHF

D: -
V: TRBV4-1
size: many
J: TRBJ2-1
DNA: TGCGCCAGCAGCCCGCGTAGAGGGAGTTACAATGAGCAGTTCTTC
CDR3: CASSPRRGSYNEQFF

D: TRBD1
V: TRBV7-3
size: many
J: TRBJ1-2
DNA: TGTGCCAGCAGCAAGGGACAGTCCTATGGCTACACCTTC
CDR3: CASSKGQSYGYTF

D: -
V: TRBV10-3
size: few
J: TRBJ1-2
DNA: TGTGCCATCAGAGTCTTCGACAGGACCCTGCCCTATGGCTACACCTTC
CDR3: CAIRVFDRTLPYGYTF

D: -
V: TRBV6-2/TRBV6-3
size: many
J: TRBJ1-5
DNA: TGTGCCAGCAGCCATTCCACAGGGTGGGGTGGGGCCCAGCATTTT
CDR3: CASSHSTGWGGAQHF

D: -
V: TRBV19
size: many
J: TRBJ2-1
DNA: TGTGCCAGTACTCCGGCGACCAGTACCTACAATGAGCAGTTCTTC
CDR3: CASTPATSTYNEQFF